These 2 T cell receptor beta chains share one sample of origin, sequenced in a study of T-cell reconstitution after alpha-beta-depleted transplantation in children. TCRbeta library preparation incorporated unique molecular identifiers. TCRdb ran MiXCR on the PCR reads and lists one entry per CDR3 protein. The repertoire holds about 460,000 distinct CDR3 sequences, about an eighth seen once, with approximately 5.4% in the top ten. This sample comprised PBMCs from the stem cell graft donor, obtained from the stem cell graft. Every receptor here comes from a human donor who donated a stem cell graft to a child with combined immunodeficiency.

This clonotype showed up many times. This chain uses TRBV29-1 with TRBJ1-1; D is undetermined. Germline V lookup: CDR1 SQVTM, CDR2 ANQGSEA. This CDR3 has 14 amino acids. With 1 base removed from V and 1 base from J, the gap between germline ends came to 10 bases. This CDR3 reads CSVEGTRRNTEAFF. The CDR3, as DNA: TGCAGCGTTGAAGGAACCAGGAGGAACACTGAAGCTTTCTTT.

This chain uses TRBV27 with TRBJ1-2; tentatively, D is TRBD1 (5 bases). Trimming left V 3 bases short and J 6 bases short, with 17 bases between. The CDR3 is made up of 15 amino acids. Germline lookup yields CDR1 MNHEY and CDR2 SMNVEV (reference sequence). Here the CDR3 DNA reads TGTGCCAGCAGTTTCGGGGAGGGGAGTCTGGATGGCTACACCTTC. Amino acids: CASSFGEGSLDGYTF.